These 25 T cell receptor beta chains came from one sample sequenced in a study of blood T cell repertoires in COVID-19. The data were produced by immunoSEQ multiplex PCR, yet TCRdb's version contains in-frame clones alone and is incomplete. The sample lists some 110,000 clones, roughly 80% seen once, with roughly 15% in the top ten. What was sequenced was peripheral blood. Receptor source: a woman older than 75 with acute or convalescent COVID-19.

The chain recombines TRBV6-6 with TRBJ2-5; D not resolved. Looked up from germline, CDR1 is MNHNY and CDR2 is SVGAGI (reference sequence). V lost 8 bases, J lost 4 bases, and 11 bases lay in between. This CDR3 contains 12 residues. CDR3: CASHSLGETQYF. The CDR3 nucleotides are TGTGCCAGCCATTCGCTCGGAGAGACCCAGTACTTC.

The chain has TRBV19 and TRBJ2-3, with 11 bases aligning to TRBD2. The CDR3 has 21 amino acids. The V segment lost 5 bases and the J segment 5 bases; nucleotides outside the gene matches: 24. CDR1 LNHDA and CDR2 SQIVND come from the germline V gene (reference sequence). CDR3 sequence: CASSLLFATGTSGGGLDTQYF. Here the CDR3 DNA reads TGTGCCAGTAGTCTACTGTTTGCAACCGGGACTAGCGGAGGGGGATTAGATACGCAGTATTTT.

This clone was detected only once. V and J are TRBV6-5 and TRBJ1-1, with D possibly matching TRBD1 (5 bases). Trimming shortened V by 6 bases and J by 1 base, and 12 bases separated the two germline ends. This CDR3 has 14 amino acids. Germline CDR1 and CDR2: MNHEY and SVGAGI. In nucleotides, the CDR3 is TGTGCCAGCAGATACCTCGGGGGGAACACTGAAGCTTTCTTT. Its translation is CASRYLGGNTEAFF.

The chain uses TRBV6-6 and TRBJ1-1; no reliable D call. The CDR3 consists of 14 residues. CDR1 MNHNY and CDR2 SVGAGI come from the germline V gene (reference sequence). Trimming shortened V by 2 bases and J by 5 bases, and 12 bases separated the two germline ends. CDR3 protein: CASSYPNPGTEAFF. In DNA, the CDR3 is TGTGCCAGCAGTTACCCAAATCCAGGAACTGAAGCTTTCTTT.

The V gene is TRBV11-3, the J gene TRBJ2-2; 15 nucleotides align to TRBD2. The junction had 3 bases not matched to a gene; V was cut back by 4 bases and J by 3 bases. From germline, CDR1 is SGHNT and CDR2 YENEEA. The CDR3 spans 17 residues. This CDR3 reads CASSSGLAGGYTGELFF. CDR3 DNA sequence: TGTGCCAGCAGCTCGGGACTAGCGGGAGGCTACACCGGGGAGCTGTTTTTT.

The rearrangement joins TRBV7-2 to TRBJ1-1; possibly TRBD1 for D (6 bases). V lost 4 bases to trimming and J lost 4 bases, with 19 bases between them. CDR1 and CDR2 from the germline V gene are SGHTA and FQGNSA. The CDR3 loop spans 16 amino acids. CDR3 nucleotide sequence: TGTGCCAGCAGCTCCCCCTGGCGCACAGGGCCCACTGAAGCTTTCTTT. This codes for CASSSPWRTGPTEAFF.

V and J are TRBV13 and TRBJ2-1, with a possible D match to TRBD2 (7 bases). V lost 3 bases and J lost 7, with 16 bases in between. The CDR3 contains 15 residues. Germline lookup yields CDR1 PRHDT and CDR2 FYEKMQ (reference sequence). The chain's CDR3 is CASSFGRGRGNEQFF. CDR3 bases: TGTGCCAGCAGCTTTGGGAGGGGCAGGGGAAATGAGCAGTTCTTC.

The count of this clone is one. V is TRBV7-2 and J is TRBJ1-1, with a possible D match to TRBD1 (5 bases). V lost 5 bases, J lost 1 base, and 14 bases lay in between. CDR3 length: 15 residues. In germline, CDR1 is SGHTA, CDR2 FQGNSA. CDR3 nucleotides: TGTGCCAGCAGCCGCCCGGGACTGTGGAACACTGAAGCTTTCTTT. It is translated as CASSRPGLWNTEAFF. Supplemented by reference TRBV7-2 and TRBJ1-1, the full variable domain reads GAGVSQSPSNKVTEKGKDVELRCDPISGHTALYWYRQSLGQGLEFLIYFQGNSAPDKSGLPSDRFSAERTGGSVSTLTIQRTQQEDSAVYLCASSRPGLWNTEAFFGQGTRLTVV.

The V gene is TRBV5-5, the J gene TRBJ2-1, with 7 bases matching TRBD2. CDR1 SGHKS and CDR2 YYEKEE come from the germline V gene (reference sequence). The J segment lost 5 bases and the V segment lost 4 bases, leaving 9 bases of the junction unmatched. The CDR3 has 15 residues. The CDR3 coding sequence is TGTGCCAGCAGCCAAGAGGGACTATCTCACAATGAGCAGTTCTTC. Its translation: CASSQEGLSHNEQFF.

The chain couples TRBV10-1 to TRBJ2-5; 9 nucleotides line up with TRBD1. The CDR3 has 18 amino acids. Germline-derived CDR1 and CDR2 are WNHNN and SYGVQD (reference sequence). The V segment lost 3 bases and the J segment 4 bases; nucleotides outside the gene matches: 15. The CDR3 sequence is CASSETDRGFGRPETQYF. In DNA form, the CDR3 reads TGCGCCAGCAGTGAAACAGACAGGGGGTTTGGAAGACCAGAGACCCAGTACTTC.

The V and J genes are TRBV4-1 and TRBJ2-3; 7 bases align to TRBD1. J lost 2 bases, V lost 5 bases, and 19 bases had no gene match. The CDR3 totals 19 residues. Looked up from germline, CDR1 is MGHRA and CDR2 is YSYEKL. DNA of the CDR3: TGCGCCAGCAGCTCGACCGGGACAGCCCGGACTCCTTACACAGATACGCAGTATTTT. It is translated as CASSSTGTARTPYTDTQYF.

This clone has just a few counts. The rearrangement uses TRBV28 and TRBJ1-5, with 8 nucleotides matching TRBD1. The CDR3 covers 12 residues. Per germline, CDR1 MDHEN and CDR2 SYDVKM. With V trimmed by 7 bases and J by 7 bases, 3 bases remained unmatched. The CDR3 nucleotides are TGTGCCAGCATTAACAGGGGGCAGCCCCAGCATTTT. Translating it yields CASINRGQPQHF.

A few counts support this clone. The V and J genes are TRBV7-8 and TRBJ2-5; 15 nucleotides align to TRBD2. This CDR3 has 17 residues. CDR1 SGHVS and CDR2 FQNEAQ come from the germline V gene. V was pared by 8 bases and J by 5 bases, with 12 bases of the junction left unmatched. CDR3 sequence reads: CASRGLAGGLGGETQYF. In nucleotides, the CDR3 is TGTGCCAGCCGCGGACTAGCGGGAGGGCTCGGGGGGGAGACCCAGTACTTC.

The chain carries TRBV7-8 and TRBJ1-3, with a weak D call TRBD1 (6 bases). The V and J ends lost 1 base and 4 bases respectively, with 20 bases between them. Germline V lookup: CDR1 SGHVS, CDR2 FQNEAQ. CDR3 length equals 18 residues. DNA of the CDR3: TGTGCCAGCAGCTTAGTGGGCCAAAGGGGACACACGGGAAACACCATATATTTT. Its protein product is CASSLVGQRGHTGNTIYF.

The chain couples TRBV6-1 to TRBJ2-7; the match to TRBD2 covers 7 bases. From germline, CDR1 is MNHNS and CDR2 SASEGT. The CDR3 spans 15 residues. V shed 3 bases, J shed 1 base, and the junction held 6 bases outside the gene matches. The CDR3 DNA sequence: TGTGCCAGCAGTGAGGGCGGGAGCCCGTCCTACGAGCAGTACTTC. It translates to CASSEGGSPSYEQYF.

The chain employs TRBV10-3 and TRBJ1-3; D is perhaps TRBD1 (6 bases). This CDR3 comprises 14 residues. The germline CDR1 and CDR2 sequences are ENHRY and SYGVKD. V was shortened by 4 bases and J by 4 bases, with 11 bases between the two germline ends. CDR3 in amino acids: CAISGGGPGNTIYF. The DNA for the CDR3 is TGTGCCATCAGTGGAGGGGGTCCCGGAAACACCATATATTTT.

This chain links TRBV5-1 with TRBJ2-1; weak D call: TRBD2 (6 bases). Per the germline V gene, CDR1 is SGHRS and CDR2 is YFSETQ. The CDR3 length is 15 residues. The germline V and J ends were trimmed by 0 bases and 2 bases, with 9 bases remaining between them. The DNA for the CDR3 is TGCGCCAGCAGCTTGGAGGCGGGAACCTACAATGAGCAGTTCTTC. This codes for CASSLEAGTYNEQFF.

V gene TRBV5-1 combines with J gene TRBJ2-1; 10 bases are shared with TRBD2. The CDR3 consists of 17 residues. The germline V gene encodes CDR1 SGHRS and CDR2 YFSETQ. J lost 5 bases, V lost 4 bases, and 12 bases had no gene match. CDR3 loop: CASSRGGIAGGDNEQFF. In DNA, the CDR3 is TGCGCCAGCAGCCGTGGCGGAATAGCGGGGGGAGACAATGAGCAGTTCTTC.

CDR3 sequence reads: CASSLRGASDGYTF. In nucleotides, the CDR3 is TGCGCCAGCAGCCTGCGGGGGGCATCGGATGGCTACACCTTC. The chain joins TRBV5-1 to TRBJ1-2, with D perhaps TRBD1 (6 bases). CDR1 SGHRS and CDR2 YFSETQ come from the germline V gene. With 4 bases removed from V and 6 bases from J, the gap between germline ends came to 16 bases. This CDR3 is built from 14 residues.

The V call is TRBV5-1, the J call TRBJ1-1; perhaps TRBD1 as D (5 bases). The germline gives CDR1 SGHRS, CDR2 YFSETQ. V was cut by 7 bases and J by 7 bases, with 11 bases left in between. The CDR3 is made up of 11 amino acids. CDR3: CASGLQGEAFF. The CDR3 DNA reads TGCGCCAGCGGGCTTCAGGGTGAAGCTTTCTTT.

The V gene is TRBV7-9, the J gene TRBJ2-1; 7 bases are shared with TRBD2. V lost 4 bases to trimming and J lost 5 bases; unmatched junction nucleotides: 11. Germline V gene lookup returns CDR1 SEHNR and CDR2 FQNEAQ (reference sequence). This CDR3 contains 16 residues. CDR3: CASSYKRDGKDNEQFF. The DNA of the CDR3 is TGTGCCAGCAGCTACAAGCGGGATGGGAAGGACAATGAGCAGTTCTTC.

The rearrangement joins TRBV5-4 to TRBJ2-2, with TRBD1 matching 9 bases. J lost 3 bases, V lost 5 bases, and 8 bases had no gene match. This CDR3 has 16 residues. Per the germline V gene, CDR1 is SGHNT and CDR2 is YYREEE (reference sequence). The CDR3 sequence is CASSSPGTGYTGELFF. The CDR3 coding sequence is TGTGCCAGCAGTTCCCCCGGGACAGGGTACACCGGGGAGCTGTTTTTT.

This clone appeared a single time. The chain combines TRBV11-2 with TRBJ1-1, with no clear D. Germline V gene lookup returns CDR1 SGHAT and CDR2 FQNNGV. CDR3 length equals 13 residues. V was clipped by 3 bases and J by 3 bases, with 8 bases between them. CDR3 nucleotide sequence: TGTGCCAGCAGCTTCTATCTCCACACTGAAGCTTTCTTT. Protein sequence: CASSFYLHTEAFF.

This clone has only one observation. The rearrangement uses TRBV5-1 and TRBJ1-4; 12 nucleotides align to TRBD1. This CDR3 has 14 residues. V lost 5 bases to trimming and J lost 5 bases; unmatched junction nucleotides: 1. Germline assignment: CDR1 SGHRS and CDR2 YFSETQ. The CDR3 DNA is TGCGCCAGCAGGGGACAGGGGGCGAATGAAAAACTGTTTTTT. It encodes CASRGQGANEKLFF.

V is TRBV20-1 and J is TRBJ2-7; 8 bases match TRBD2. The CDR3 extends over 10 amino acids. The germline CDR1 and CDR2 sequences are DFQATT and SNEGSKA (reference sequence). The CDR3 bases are TGTGGGACTAGGACCTACGAGCAGTACGTC. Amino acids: CGTRTYEQYV.